This T cell receptor beta chain was captured in a study of CD8 T cells in Susac syndrome. Germline V CDR1 and CDR2: SGDLS, YYNGEE. This CDR3 region has 16 residues. V was cut by 4 bases and J by 7 bases, with 21 bases left in between. After extraction with the RNeasy kit, 0.5 to 1 ug of the RNA was reverse transcribed using random hexamers. TCRdb fed the immunoSEQ multiplex PCR reads into MiXCR, producing one record per CDR3 protein. The table shows fewer than 140,000 distinct CDR3 sequences, with approximately 93% occurring only once. Sequencing of TCR beta was performed on blood CD8+ T cells and on blood CD4+ T cells.

This TCR was sampled from a human donor with Susac syndrome. The source material was CD8+ T cells from PBMCs. V and J are TRBV9 and TRBJ2-1; D could derive from TRBD1 or TRBD2 (6 bases each). In DNA, the CDR3 is TGTGCCAGCAGCACCACGCCGGTTGGGGGGCGAAATGAGCAGTTCTTC. Translation: CASSTTPVGGRNEQFF.